Listed below are T cell receptor beta chains from one sample, sequenced in a study of T cell responses to AZD1222 COVID-19 vaccine. The protocol was immunoSEQ multiplex PCR, while the TCRdb copy is restricted to in-frame clones and leaves out a portion. Of tens of thousands of clones in the sample, approximately 83% are singletons; the top ten hold around 3.6%. This sample comprised peripheral blood, obtained 28 days after the second AZD1222 dose. The receptors were gathered from an adult who received the AZD1222 COVID-19 vaccine. The CDR3 runs from the conserved cysteine through the conserved F or W. The D gene is left open where the match is weak.

V	D	CDR3
TRBV5-8	-	CASSLRDVGGNTEAFF
TRBV28	TRBD1	CASSVPGQGAAYEQYF
TRBV7-3	-	CASIAMGPGGRAFF
TRBV30	-	CAWSKGSEDIQYF
TRBV6-1	TRBD1	CASSEALGQGGYGYTF
TRBV5-1	-	CASSLDGSNYGYTF
TRBV5-6	-	CASSLIGGQQFF
TRBV3-1/TRBV3-2	-	CASSQVDRDTQYF
TRBV28	-	CASSYSNQPQHF
TRBV7-8	TRBD1	CASSARTGGRSGANVLTF
TRBV19	-	CASSITRPRGGNQPQHF
TRBV3-1/TRBV3-2	-	CASTKGGEGYGYTF
TRBV7-8	-	CASSPSPQPSGTDTQYF
TRBV7-2	-	CASSPRGALSSPLHF
TRBV28	-	CASSPGVNQPQHF
TRBV6-4	-	CASSPEAEGELFF
TRBV21-1	-	CASSPTGTSGRRTDTQYF
TRBV10-3	-	CAITADLRSPLHF
TRBV18	TRBD2	CASSPELAGLSIGELFF
TRBV2	TRBD1	CASSGGQGVQPQHF
TRBV28	TRBD1	CASSSPRSGTGHYEQYF
TRBV15	-	CATSRDRDQPQHF
TRBV6-5	TRBD1	CASSPRTGGYTF
TRBV7-2	-	CASSPEGNRNSPLHF
TRBV6-2/TRBV6-3	-	CASSYGQHNEQFF
TRBV2	TRBD2	CASRRLAGEPGELFF
TRBV5-1	TRBD1	CASSLEGQGYGYTF
TRBV28	-	CASSMVGIEAFF
TRBV19	-	CASSTRLGFDNSPLHF
TRBV6-2/TRBV6-3	TRBD1	CASTPDRPLQPQHF
TRBV3-1/TRBV3-2	-	CASSQGGGEKLFF
TRBV7-3	-	CASSPTGLDTEAFF
TRBV5-6	-	CASSLSSRTDTQYF